This T cell receptor (beta chain) came from a study of glioma-infiltrating T cells. Amplification of TCR alpha and beta CDR3 regions from RNA used iRepertoire nested multiplex PCR. TCRdb re-called the multiplex PCR reads through MiXCR, storing one row per CDR3 protein. The data contain under 200,000 distinct CDR3 sequences, 25% to 35% of them singletons. There are a few counts of this clonotype. The source of this sequence is a human donor with low-grade glioma or glioblastoma, undergoing nonglioma brain surgery, or in good health (not recorded which). Sequencing input: glioma tissue, nonneoplastic brain tissue, or PBMCs (not recorded which).

The CDR3 spells CSVENKETSGRTDTQYF. The CDR3 DNA reads as TGCAGCGTTGAGAATAAGGAGACTAGCGGGAGAACAGATACGCAGTATTTT. The rearrangement joins TRBV29-1 to TRBJ2-3; 12 bases align to TRBD2. Trimming at V came to 3 bases and at J to 3 bases, leaving 10 bases not matched to a gene. This CDR3 has 17 residues. From germline, CDR1 is SQVTM and CDR2 ANQGSEA.